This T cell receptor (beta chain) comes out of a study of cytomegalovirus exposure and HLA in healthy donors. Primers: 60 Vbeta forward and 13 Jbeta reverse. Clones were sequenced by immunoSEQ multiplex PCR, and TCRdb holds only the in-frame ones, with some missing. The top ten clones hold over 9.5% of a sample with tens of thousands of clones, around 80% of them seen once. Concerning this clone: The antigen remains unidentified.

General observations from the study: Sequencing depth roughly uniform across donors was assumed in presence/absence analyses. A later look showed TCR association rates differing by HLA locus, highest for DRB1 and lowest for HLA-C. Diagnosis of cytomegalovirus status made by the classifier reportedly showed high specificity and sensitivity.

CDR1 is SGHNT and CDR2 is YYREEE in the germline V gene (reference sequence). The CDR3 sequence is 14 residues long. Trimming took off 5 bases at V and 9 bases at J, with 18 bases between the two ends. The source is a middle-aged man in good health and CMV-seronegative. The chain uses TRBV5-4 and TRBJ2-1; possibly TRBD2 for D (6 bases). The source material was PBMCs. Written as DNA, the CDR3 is TGTGCCAGCAGTTCCGATTTCTCCGGGAGTGAGCAGTTCTTC. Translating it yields CASSSDFSGSEQFF.